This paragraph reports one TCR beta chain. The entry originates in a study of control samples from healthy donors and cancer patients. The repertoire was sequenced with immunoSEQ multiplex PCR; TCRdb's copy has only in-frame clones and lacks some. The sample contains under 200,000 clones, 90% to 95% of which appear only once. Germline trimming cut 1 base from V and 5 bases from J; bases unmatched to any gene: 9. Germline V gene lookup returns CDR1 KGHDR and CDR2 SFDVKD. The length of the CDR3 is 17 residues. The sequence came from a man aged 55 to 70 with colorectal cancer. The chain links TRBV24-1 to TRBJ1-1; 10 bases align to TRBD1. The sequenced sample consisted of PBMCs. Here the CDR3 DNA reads TGTGCCACCAGTGATTTAGGGGAGGACAGGGGGAAAACTGAAGCTTTCTTT. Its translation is CATSDLGEDRGKTEAFF.